This T cell receptor beta chain is from a study of OX40 agonist ivuxolimab in advanced cancers. Study results and limitations: Nonresponders included some who also had low normalized T-cell clonal expansion. Doses of 0.1 to 3.0 mg/kg were accompanied by clonal expansion of CD4+ and CD8+ blood T cells by week 6. Expanded clones were, on average, more numerous in CD8+ T cells than in CD4+.

Some clones are missing from TCRdb's copy, which holds only in-frame ones; the method was immunoSEQ multiplex PCR. The sample lists some 86,000 clones; around 90% were seen once. CDR3 length equals 13 residues. CDR1 is MDHEN and CDR2 is SYDVKM in the germline V gene. V was clipped by 3 bases and J by 5 bases, with 8 bases between them. Note on this clone: Antigen specificity is unknown.

The material was CD4+ or CD8+ T cells sorted from blood, obtained in a trial of the OX40 agonist ivuxolimab. This TCR derives from an adult with an advanced solid tumor such as melanoma, head and neck, liver or kidney cancer. The chain is built from TRBV28 and TRBJ2-4, with a possible D match to TRBD1 (5 bases). This CDR3 reads CASSFPRENIQYF. The CDR3 coding sequence is TGTGCCAGCAGTTTCCCCAGGGAAAACATTCAGTACTTC.